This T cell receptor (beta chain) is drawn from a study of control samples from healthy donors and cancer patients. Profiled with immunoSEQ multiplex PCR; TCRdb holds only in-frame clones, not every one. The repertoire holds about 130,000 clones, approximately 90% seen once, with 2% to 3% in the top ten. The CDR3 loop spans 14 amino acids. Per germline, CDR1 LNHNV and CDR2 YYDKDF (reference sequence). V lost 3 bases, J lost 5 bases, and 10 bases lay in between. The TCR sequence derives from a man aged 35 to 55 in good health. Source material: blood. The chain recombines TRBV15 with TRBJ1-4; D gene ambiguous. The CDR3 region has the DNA TGTGCCACCAGCAGCGGGGTAAAGAATGAAAAACTGTTTTTT. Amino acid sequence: CATSSGVKNEKLFF.